This passage covers 28 T cell receptor beta chains from one sample sequenced in a study of tumor-infiltrating lymphocytes in glioblastoma multiforme. Multiple V-beta primers and a C-beta primer amplified TCRB from RNA. TCRdb used MiXCR to reprocess the multiplex PCR reads, holding one entry per CDR3 protein. The sample lists around 10,000 distinct CDR3 sequences, approximately 71% occurring once. The sequenced sample consisted of brain tumor tissue. All receptors derive from a male donor with glioblastoma.

The chain uses TRBV19 and TRBJ2-5, with D uncertain. V lost 4 bases and J 5 bases, leaving 11 bases between the germline ends. CDR1 and CDR2 from the germline V gene are LNHDA and SQIVND (reference sequence). The CDR3 contains 13 residues. The CDR3 reads CASSTRSAETQYF. In DNA, the CDR3 is TGTGCCAGTAGTACTCGGTCGGCGGAGACCCAGTACTTC.

This clonotype has a handful of counts. The V and J genes are TRBV28 and TRBJ2-2; D is uncertain. CDR3 length equals 14 residues. V lost 5 bases and J 4 bases, leaving 11 bases between the germline ends. CDR1 is MDHEN, CDR2 SYDVKM, per germline. In nucleotides, the CDR3 is TGTGCCAGCAGTCGGCCTCGAGGCACCGGGGAGCTGTTTTTT. Translating it yields CASSRPRGTGELFF.

V and J are TRBV11-2 and TRBJ2-5; D is unresolved. This CDR3 spans 17 amino acids. V was shortened by 1 base and J by 4 bases, with 19 bases between the two germline ends. CDR1 is SGHAT and CDR2 is FQNNGV in the germline V gene. The CDR3 bases are TGTGCCAGCAGCTTAGTTCTCACAGCCGCCGACCGAGAGACCCAGTACTTC. Protein: CASSLVLTAADRETQYF.

This clonotype has just a few counts. At one of its ends the junction is not consistent with the germline gene, which may arise from a read error. The chain carries TRBV20-1 and TRBJ1-5, with D possibly matching TRBD1 (6 bases). This CDR3 has 16 residues. CDR1 is DFQATT and CDR2 is SNEGSKA in the germline V gene (reference sequence). The CDR3, as DNA: TGCAGCGCTAATCCGGGACACACACATAGTAATCAGCCCCAGCATTTT. This gives the protein CSANPGHTHSNQPQHF.

By sample share, this clonotype is medium-sized (0.01 to 0.1%). The rearrangement links TRBV20-1 to TRBJ2-1, with 10 bases fitting TRBD2. Losses at the gene ends were 4 bases for V and 10 bases for J; bases not matched to a gene: 7. Germline loops: CDR1 DFQATT, CDR2 SNEGSKA (reference sequence). The CDR3 is 13 residues long. CDR3 DNA sequence: TGCAGTGCTACAGCGGGAGGGCCTTGGGAGCAGTTCTTC. Protein product: CSATAGGPWEQFF.

In its sample, this clonotype ranks as medium-sized (0.01 to 0.1%). The chain couples TRBV20-1 to TRBJ2-1; either TRBD1 or TRBD2 may fit D (8 bases each). Germline V gives CDR1 DFQATT, CDR2 SNEGSKA (reference sequence). The CDR3 has 17 amino acids. With 1 base removed from V and 4 bases from J, the gap between germline ends came to 20 bases. The CDR3 nucleotides read TGCAGTGCTAGAGGGACAGGGCGGGCTAGCGGGTACAATGAGCAGTTCTTC. This sequence encodes CSARGTGRASGYNEQFF.

This clonotype was observed a few times. The chain employs TRBV11-2 and TRBJ2-7; the match to TRBD2 covers 12 bases. In germline, CDR1 is SGHAT, CDR2 FQNNGV. The V and J ends lost 8 bases and 6 bases, in that order; junction bases with no gene match: 8. The CDR3 is made up of 14 amino acids. CDR3 amino acids: CASESSGRASEQYF. In DNA form, the CDR3 reads TGTGCCAGCGAATCTAGCGGGAGGGCCTCCGAGCAGTACTTC. Using reference TRBV11-2 and TRBJ2-7 for the parts outside the CDR3, the full variable domain is EAGVAQSPRYKIIEKRQSVAFWCNPISGHATLYWYQQILGQGPKLLIQFQNNGVVDDSQLPKDRFSAERLKGVDSTLKIQPAKLEDSAVYLCASESSGRASEQYFGPGTRLTVT.

The chain employs TRBV4-1 and TRBJ2-5; 7 bases are a match to TRBD2. The CDR3 spans 16 residues. CDR1 MGHRA and CDR2 YSYEKL come from the germline V gene. Trimming at V came to 4 bases and at J to 3 bases, leaving 11 bases not matched to a gene. The chain's CDR3 is CASSRRKGGGEETQYF. In DNA, the CDR3 is TGCGCCAGCAGCCGCCGAAAGGGCGGGGGAGAAGAGACCCAGTACTTC.

This clonotype is medium-sized in the sample. The chain employs TRBV4-2 and TRBJ1-5; D possibly corresponds to TRBD1 (6 bases). The CDR3 totals 13 residues. From germline, CDR1 is LGHNA and CDR2 YNFKEQ. Trimming pared 1 base from V and 6 bases from J, leaving 7 bases between. The CDR3 loop reads CASSQAGVQPQHF. The DNA for the CDR3 is TGTGCCAGCAGCCAAGCAGGGGTTCAGCCCCAGCATTTT.

J is TRBJ2-3 and V is TRBV4-2; 8 bases match TRBD2. The V segment lost 1 base and the J segment 1 base; nucleotides outside the gene matches: 4. Germline CDR1 reads LGHNA; CDR2 reads YNFKEQ. The CDR3 consists of 16 residues. In DNA form, the CDR3 reads TGTGCCAGCAGCCAAGCGTGGCGGGAGGGCACAGATACGCAGTATTTT. It codes for CASSQAWREGTDTQYF.

About this clonotype itself: An end of the junction differs from the germline gene, which may be a read error. This sequence joins TRBV12-3 or TRBV12-4 and TRBJ2-7, with D hard to call. The CDR3 contains 15 residues. The CDR3 here is CASSLGVGYTYERYF. CDR3 nucleotides: TGTGCCAGCAGTTTAGGGGTAGGGTACACCTACGAGCGGTACTTC.

The gene calls are TRBV6-1 and TRBJ2-7; the D gene is possibly TRBD1 (5 bases). Germline-derived CDR1 and CDR2 are MNHNS and SASEGT. V was shortened by 7 bases and J by 4 bases, with 11 bases between the two germline ends. The CDR3 contains 12 residues. The CDR3 DNA reads TGTGCCAGCAACGGAGACAGTTACGAGCAGTACTTC. It is translated as CASNGDSYEQYF.

This clonotype was seen a single time. The rearrangement uses TRBV5-4 and TRBJ2-1; the D gene is possibly TRBD2 (6 bases). Between the trimmed V and J ends, which lost 4 bases and 7 bases, there was a span of 18 bases. CDR3 size: 15 residues. Germline-derived CDR1 and CDR2 are SGHNT and YYREEE (reference sequence). The CDR3 nucleotides are TGTGCCAGCAGCCACGGGGATGGGGGGAGGAATGAGCAGTTCTTC. This encodes CASSHGDGGRNEQFF.

The J gene is TRBJ2-3, the V gene TRBV5-4, with TRBD2 matching over 8 bases. The CDR3 has 15 residues. V dropped 2 bases and J dropped 2; count of bases not matched to a gene: 4. The germline V gene has CDR1 SGHNT and CDR2 YYREEE (reference sequence). The CDR3 region is CASSLGGRNTDTQYF. The CDR3 nucleotides read TGTGCCAGCAGCTTAGGCGGGAGGAACACAGATACGCAGTATTTT.

The chain couples TRBV6-5 to TRBJ2-2; TRBD2 matches at 8 bases. The germline V gene encodes CDR1 MNHEY and CDR2 SVGAGI. The length of the CDR3 is 14 residues. Unmatched junction bases numbered 3, after V lost 6 bases and J lost 3 bases. CDR3 nucleotide sequence: TGTGCCAGCAGACTAGCGGAGCACACCGGGGAGCTGTTTTTT. This translates into CASRLAEHTGELFF.

V and J are TRBV6-5 and TRBJ2-3, with no clear D. The J call may be in error: the DNA end matches TRBJ1-5 better. Germline CDR1 is MNHEY and CDR2 is SVGAGI. The CDR3 consists of 11 residues. CDR3 in DNA: TGTGCCAGCACCTACGGGGATATGCAGCATTTT. Its protein is CASTYGDMQHF.

The chain couples TRBV12-3 or TRBV12-4 to TRBJ2-1; 7 positions match TRBD2. This CDR3 has 19 residues. Trimming removed 3 bases from V and 7 bases from J; junction bases left unmatched: 21. CDR3 DNA: TGTGCCAGCAGTTTCGGGCCAGCGGGCATGCGGGAGTTAGAAAATGAGCAGTTCTTC. Translation gives CASSFGPAGMRELENEQFF.

The chain couples TRBV19 to TRBJ2-1, with D perhaps assigned TRBD1 or TRBD2 (5 bases each). V shed 5 bases and J shed 9 bases, with 17 bases lying between them. The CDR3 has 14 amino acids. Germline values: CDR1 LNHDA, CDR2 SQIVND (reference sequence). Here the CDR3 DNA reads TGTGCCAGTAGTGTTAGGCTAGATGGGGGTGAGCAGTTCTTC. This encodes CASSVRLDGGEQFF. Supplemented by reference TRBV19 and TRBJ2-1, the full variable domain reads DGGITQSPKYLFRKEGQNVTLSCEQNLNHDAMYWYRQDPGQGLRLIYYSQIVNDFQKGDIAEGYSVSREKKESFPLTVTSAQKNPTAFYLCASSVRLDGGEQFFGPGTRLTVL.

This clonotype qualifies as large. The J gene is TRBJ1-2, the V gene TRBV20-1; a possible D gene is TRBD1 (6 bases). In germline, CDR1 is DFQATT, CDR2 SNEGSKA (reference sequence). V was pared by 2 bases and J by 0 bases, with 13 bases between. This CDR3 contains 15 residues. The CDR3 sequence: CSARLGGSTNYGYTF. The CDR3 DNA reads as TGCAGTGCTAGACTGGGGGGCTCAACTAACTATGGCTACACCTTC.

About this clonotype: At one end the junction does not follow the germline gene, possibly because of a read error. In DNA, the CDR3 is TGTGCTAGCAGCATAGGGGTTGAGCAGTTCTTC. Protein sequence: CASSIGVEQFF. The V gene is TRBV5-4, the J gene TRBJ2-1; a weak D match, TRBD1 (5 bases). Germline CDR1 and CDR2: SGHNT and YYREEE (reference sequence). The CDR3 has 11 residues.

The rearrangement links TRBV11-2 to TRBJ2-2, with 7 bases matching TRBD1. CDR1 is SGHAT, CDR2 FQNNGV, per germline. With 1 base clipped from V and 3 bases from J, the junction kept 8 bases outside the gene matches. The CDR3 totals 17 residues. The CDR3 here is CASSLAVRGLDTGELFF. The CDR3 DNA sequence: TGTGCCAGCAGCTTAGCAGTAAGGGGGCTTGACACCGGGGAGCTGTTTTTT.

The chain employs TRBV7-8 and TRBJ2-5; 10 bases are shared with TRBD2. This CDR3 comprises 19 residues. J gave up 3 bases and V 1 base, and 14 bases lay outside the gene matches. Germline CDR1 reads SGHVS; CDR2 reads FQNEAQ. In nucleotides, the CDR3 is TGTGCCAGCAGCTTAGTTTTCCTAGCGGGAGCGTCAATGGAAGAGACCCAGTACTTC. This codes for CASSLVFLAGASMEETQYF.

This sequence joins TRBV6-5 and TRBJ2-1; possibly TRBD1 for D (6 bases). The germline V gene has CDR1 MNHEY and CDR2 SVGAGI. The CDR3 runs to 13 residues. V lost 5 bases and J lost 6, with 11 bases in between. Here the CDR3 DNA reads TGTGCCAGCAGTCCCCGGGACACCAATGAGCAGTTCTTC. Translating gives CASSPRDTNEQFF.

To note about this clonotype: The CDR3 does not close with the conserved phenylalanine or tryptophan, likely indicating a read error. The genes are TRBV12-3 or TRBV12-4 and TRBJ1-5; D is unresolved. This CDR3 has 12 residues. V was trimmed by 6 bases and J by 13 bases, leaving 16 bases between them. CDR3 residues: CASSNIVDSQHL. As DNA, the CDR3 is TGTGCCAGCAGCAACATTGTGGACTCACAGCATCTT.

Points on this clonotype: The final CDR3 position lacks the conserved phenylalanine or tryptophan, pointing to a likely read error. This sequence joins TRBV20-1 and TRBJ2-1; D gene uncertain. Deletions cut 1 base from V and 7 bases from J, with 14 bases between. CDR3 length: 14 residues. Germline V lookup: CDR1 DFQATT, CDR2 SNEGSKA (reference sequence). CDR3 nucleotides: TGCAGTGCTAGAGGAATGTACGATATTAATGAGCAGTTCTTA. Its translation is CSARGMYDINEQFL.

This clonotype was counted at least ten times. The chain joins TRBV5-1 to TRBJ2-4, with D unresolved. V was cut by 4 bases and J by 0 bases, with 11 bases left in between. CDR1 is SGHRS, CDR2 YFSETQ, per germline. This CDR3 is built from 15 residues. CDR3 protein: CASSDARVAKNIQYF. As DNA, the CDR3 is TGCGCCAGCAGCGACGCGCGTGTAGCCAAAAACATTCAGTACTTC. Supplemented by reference TRBV5-1 and TRBJ2-4, the full variable domain reads KAGVTQTPRYLIKTRGQQVTLSCSPISGHRSVSWYQQTPGQGLQFLFEYFSETQRNKGNFPGRFSGRQFSNSRSEMNVSTLELGDSALYLCASSDARVAKNIQYFGAGTRLSVL.

Remarks on this clonotype: The junction does not match germline at one end; this may be a read error. The chain carries TRBV29-1 and TRBJ2-7; no firm D call. CDR1 SQVTM and CDR2 ANQGSEA come from the germline V gene. This CDR3 spans 12 amino acids. The CDR3 sequence is CSVEGNGYVQYF. The CDR3 DNA is TGCAGCGTTGAAGGGAACGGATACGTGCAGTACTTC.

Note on this clonotype: At one boundary the junction diverges from the germline segment, which might be a read error. V is TRBV20-1 and J is TRBJ1-1; 7 positions agree with TRBD1. Germline CDR1 DFQATT, CDR2 SNEGSKA (reference sequence). There are 16 residues in the CDR3. The CDR3 DNA is TGCAGTGCTACAGACAGGGCCCATGCCATGAACACTGAAGCTCCCTTT. The encoded protein is CSATDRAHAMNTEAPF.